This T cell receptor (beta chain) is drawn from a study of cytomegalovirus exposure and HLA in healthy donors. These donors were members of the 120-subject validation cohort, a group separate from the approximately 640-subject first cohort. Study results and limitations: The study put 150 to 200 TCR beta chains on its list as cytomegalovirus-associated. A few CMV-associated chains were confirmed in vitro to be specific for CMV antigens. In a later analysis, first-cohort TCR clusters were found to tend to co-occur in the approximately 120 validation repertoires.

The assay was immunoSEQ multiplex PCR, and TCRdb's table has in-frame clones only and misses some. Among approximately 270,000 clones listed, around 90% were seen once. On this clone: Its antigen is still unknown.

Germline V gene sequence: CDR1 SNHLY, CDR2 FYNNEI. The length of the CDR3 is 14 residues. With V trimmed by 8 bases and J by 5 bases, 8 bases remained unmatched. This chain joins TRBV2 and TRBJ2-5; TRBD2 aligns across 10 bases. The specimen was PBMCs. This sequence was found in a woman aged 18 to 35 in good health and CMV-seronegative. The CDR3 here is CASSGTSVWETQYF. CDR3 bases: TGTGCCAGCTCCGGGACTAGCGTTTGGGAGACCCAGTACTTC.